Listed here are 31 T cell receptor beta chains from one sample, sequenced in a study of cytomegalovirus exposure and HLA in healthy donors. The study ran its PCR with 60 Vbeta and 13 Jbeta primers. The table came from immunoSEQ multiplex PCR; TCRdb's copy has only in-frame clones and leaves some out. The table has around 150,000 clones, almost 80% seen once. Sample: PBMCs. Receptor source: a male donor in good health and CMV-seronegative.

Points on this clone: Other DNA sequences in this specimen translate into the identical CDR3. This rearrangement joins TRBV7-2 to TRBJ1-2; TRBD1 aligns across 7 bases. The CDR3 contains 14 residues. Germline assignment: CDR1 SGHTA and CDR2 FQGNSA. J gave up 4 bases and V 5 bases, and 7 bases lay outside the gene matches. CDR3 in amino acids: CASSPPGGPYGYTF. CDR3 DNA sequence: TGTGCCAGCAGCCCCCCAGGGGGGCCCTATGGCTACACCTTC.

V and J are TRBV5-4 and TRBJ1-2; D is ambiguous. Germline CDR1 reads SGHNT; CDR2 reads YYREEE (reference sequence). The CDR3 has 12 residues. The germline V and J ends were trimmed by 1 base and 7 bases, with 8 bases remaining between them. DNA for the CDR3: TGTGCCAGCAGCTTGTCTTCGGGTGGCTACACCTTC. Translated, it gives CASSLSSGGYTF.

The rearrangement links TRBV5-6 to TRBJ2-1, with 11 bases lining up with TRBD2. J was trimmed by 6 bases and V by 4 bases; bases with no gene match: 9. The CDR3 sequence is 16 residues long. CDR1 and CDR2 (germline): SGHDT, YYEEEE. CDR3 sequence (DNA): TGTGCCAGCAGCCTCTGGGTAGCGGGAGGGCCCAATGAGCAGTTCTTC. As protein: CASSLWVAGGPNEQFF.

This chain connects TRBV14 to TRBJ2-1; D possibly corresponds to TRBD1 (5 bases). The CDR3 spans 13 residues. V was trimmed by 3 bases and J by 9 bases, leaving 12 bases between them. Germline V gene data show CDR1 as SGHDN and CDR2 as FVKESK. DNA of the CDR3: TGTGCCAGCAGCCAGAATACAAGGGGTGAGCAGTTCTTC. Translation gives CASSQNTRGEQFF. The full variable domain, with the rest looked up from reference TRBV14 and TRBJ2-1, is EAGVTQFPSHSVIEKGQTVTLRCDPISGHDNLYWYRRVMGKEIKFLLHFVKESKQDESGMPNNRFLAERTGGTYSTLKVQPAELEDSGVYFCASSQNTRGEQFFGPGTRLTVL.

This rearrangement joins TRBV7-9 to TRBJ1-4, with 8 nucleotides matching TRBD1. The CDR3 contains 14 residues. Germline CDR1 is SEHNR and CDR2 is FQNEAQ (reference sequence). The trim removed 6 bases at V and 7 bases at J, leaving 7 bases unmatched. The CDR3 sequence: CASRPQGEAEKLFF. The CDR3 nucleotides are TGTGCCAGCAGGCCACAGGGGGAAGCTGAAAAACTGTTTTTT.

This clone has just one count. The chain couples TRBV21-1 to TRBJ1-1; the table gives TRBD1 as D, unverified against the DNA. TRBV21-1 represents a pseudogene. The CDR3 extends over 22 amino acids. CDR3 in DNA: TGTGCCAGCAGCAAAGAGGTTAGGTGGGACAGGGGTGTTGTCCCTGTCTCCTCTGAAGCTTTCTTT. Its translation: CASSKEVRWDRGVVPVSSEAFF.

The genes are TRBV30 and TRBJ1-6; 7 nucleotides align to TRBD1. Trimming removed 2 bases from V and 6 bases from J; junction bases left unmatched: 10. Germline V lookup: CDR1 GTSNPN, CDR2 SVGIG (reference sequence). This CDR3 region has 16 residues. The CDR3 region has the DNA TGTGCCTGGAGTTCCTCCCCCGACAGGGTTAATTCACCCCTCCACTTT. Residues: CAWSSSPDRVNSPLHF. The full variable domain, its missing parts supplied by reference TRBV30 and TRBJ1-6, is SQTIHQWPATLVQPVGSPLSLECTVEGTSNPNLYWYRQAAGRGLQLLFYSVGIGQISSEVPQNLSASRPQDRQFILSSKKLLLSDSGFYLCAWSSSPDRVNSPLHFGNGTRLTVT.

This clone was detected only a few times. V gene TRBV6-4 combines with J gene TRBJ2-3; D is possibly TRBD2 (5 bases). This CDR3 spans 13 amino acids. CDR1 is MRHNA, CDR2 SNTAGT, per germline. Trimming took off 4 bases at V and 2 bases at J, with 7 bases between the two ends. The CDR3 region has the DNA TGTGCCAGCAGTGGAGGGCCCACAGATACGCAGTATTTT. Amino acid sequence: CASSGGPTDTQYF.

The V and J genes are TRBV18 and TRBJ1-1; 10 bases align to TRBD1. Trimming took 5 bases from V and 7 from J; bases not matched to a gene: 4. The germline V gene encodes CDR1 KGHSH and CDR2 LQKENI. The CDR3 extends over 13 amino acids. CDR3 DNA sequence: TGTGCCAGCTCAAGGGACAGGGGCAATGAAGCTTTCTTT. Encoded protein: CASSRDRGNEAFF.

This clone was recorded a few times. A much larger clonotype is one base distant, so this may be a read error. CDR3 residues: CASSVAGQDSGELLF. CDR3 DNA sequence: TGTGCCAGCAGTGTTGCGGGACAGGACAGTGGAGAACTGCTTTTT. V usage is TRBV25-1 and J usage is TRBJ1-4; 8 positions match TRBD1. The germline V gene has CDR1 MGHDK and CDR2 SYGVNS. The CDR3 is made up of 15 amino acids.

The chain employs TRBV30 and TRBJ1-3; D gene unclear. The length of the CDR3 is 15 residues. Germline V gene sequence: CDR1 GTSNPN, CDR2 SVGIG (reference sequence). Trimming stripped 4 bases from V and 0 bases from J, with 13 bases between. In DNA form, the CDR3 reads TGTGCCTGGAAGGCAGGATCTTTCTCTGGAAACACCATATATTTT. This encodes CAWKAGSFSGNTIYF.

The V gene is TRBV6-5, the J gene TRBJ2-7, with D perhaps TRBD2 (5 bases). The V gene's germline CDR1 is MNHEY and CDR2 SVGAGI. Trimming removed 6 bases from V and 2 bases from J, with 17 bases in between. This CDR3 has 15 residues. The CDR3: CASRRTPGLAYEQYF. As DNA, the CDR3 is TGTGCCAGCAGGAGGACTCCGGGCTTAGCCTACGAGCAGTACTTC.

V gene TRBV10-1 combines with J gene TRBJ2-3, with 7 nucleotides matching TRBD2. Per the germline V gene, CDR1 is WNHNN and CDR2 is SYGVQD (reference sequence). J lost 1 base, V lost 5 bases, and 12 bases had no gene match. The CDR3 runs to 17 residues. The CDR3 is CASSRSLAAPGTDTQYF. CDR3 nucleotide sequence: TGCGCCAGCAGTCGTTCTCTAGCGGCTCCAGGCACAGATACGCAGTATTTT.

This clone was detected only a few times. This CDR3 reads CASRNTPGPYEQYF. The CDR3 nucleotides read TGTGCCAGCAGGAACACTCCGGGTCCCTACGAGCAGTACTTC. V and J are TRBV2 and TRBJ2-7; D call uncertain. V was trimmed by 6 bases and J by 2 bases, leaving 14 bases between them. CDR1 and CDR2 from the germline V gene are SNHLY and FYNNEI. There are 14 residues in the CDR3.

The V gene is TRBV18, the J gene TRBJ2-2, with TRBD1 as a possible D gene (6 bases). This CDR3 spans 13 amino acids. V lost 3 bases, J lost 6 bases, and 8 bases lay in between. Germline V CDR1 and CDR2: KGHSH, LQKENI. The CDR3 DNA is TGTGCCAGCTCACCGTCAGGGGCCGGGGAGCTGTTTTTT. Residues: CASSPSGAGELFF.

The rearrangement links TRBV5-1 to TRBJ1-1; the D is unclear. Germline lookup yields CDR1 SGHRS and CDR2 YFSETQ. This CDR3 has 15 amino acids. V was pared by 0 bases and J by 0 bases, with 9 bases between. CDR3 nucleotides: TGCGCCAGCAGCTTGGCGGCAGGTGTGAACACTGAAGCTTTCTTT. Translated: CASSLAAGVNTEAFF. The full variable domain, its missing parts supplied by reference TRBV5-1 and TRBJ1-1, is KAGVTQTPRYLIKTRGQQVTLSCSPISGHRSVSWYQQTPGQGLQFLFEYFSETQRNKGNFPGRFSGRQFSNSRSEMNVSTLELGDSALYLCASSLAAGVNTEAFFGQGTRLTVV.

The J gene is TRBJ2-7, the V gene TRBV7-9, with 8 positions matching TRBD1. V shed 7 bases and J 0 bases; nucleotides not matched to a gene: 11. The CDR3 is 16 amino acids. The germline CDR1 and CDR2 sequences are SEHNR and FQNEAQ (reference sequence). CDR3 in amino acids: CASIPPGQDSSYEQYF. The CDR3 coding sequence is TGTGCCAGCATCCCCCCGGGACAGGATTCCTCCTACGAGCAGTACTTC.

The DNA of the CDR3 is TGTGCCAGCAGCTTAGGGGCCCGGGACAGCATGAACACTGAAGCTTTCTTT. Translation: CASSLGARDSMNTEAFF. The chain joins TRBV7-9 to TRBJ1-1; 7 nucleotides agree with TRBD1. V lost 1 base and J lost 0; bases outside the gene matches: 8. Germline CDR1 and CDR2: SEHNR and FQNEAQ (reference sequence). The CDR3 is 17 residues long.

The chain couples TRBV7-9 to TRBJ2-1; D not certain. Trimming removed 5 bases from V and 4 bases from J, with 6 bases in between. The CDR3 has 12 amino acids. CDR1 and CDR2 from the germline V gene are SEHNR and FQNEAQ (reference sequence). The CDR3 DNA is TGTGCCAGCAGCCCGAGTTACAATGAGCAGTTCTTC. Its translation is CASSPSYNEQFF.

This rearrangement joins TRBV5-1 to TRBJ2-1; no firm D call. Deletions cut 8 bases from V and 0 bases from J, with 15 bases between. Looked up from germline, CDR1 is SGHRS and CDR2 is YFSETQ. The CDR3 has 15 amino acids. CDR3 sequence reads: CASRTTVSSYNEQFF. In nucleotides, the CDR3 is TGCGCCAGTAGAACCACGGTGAGCTCCTACAATGAGCAGTTCTTC.

This chain uses TRBV5-1 with TRBJ2-7, with 7 bases fitting TRBD2. The ends lost 4 bases at V and 2 bases at J; junction bases unmatched: 6. CDR1 is SGHRS and CDR2 is YFSETQ in the germline V gene. The length of the CDR3 is 14 residues. CDR3 coding DNA: TGCGCCAGCAGCGGCGGCGGGGGAACCTACGAGCAGTACTTC. Protein sequence: CASSGGGGTYEQYF.

V and J are TRBV29-1 and TRBJ2-7, with TRBD1 matching over 9 bases. The CDR3 is made up of 12 amino acids. CDR1 is SQVTM and CDR2 is ANQGSEA in the germline V gene. The J segment lost 5 bases and the V segment lost 4 bases, leaving 3 bases of the junction unmatched. CDR3 sequence reads: CSVAGQGHEQYF. The CDR3 nucleotides read TGCAGCGTTGCGGGACAGGGTCACGAGCAGTACTTC.

The chain combines TRBV4-1 with TRBJ2-1; TRBD2 aligns across 10 bases. Germline V gene lookup returns CDR1 MGHRA and CDR2 YSYEKL. Trimming took 1 base from V and 5 from J; bases not matched to a gene: 11. The CDR3 is 18 residues long. In DNA, the CDR3 is TGCGCCAGCAGCCAAGCGCCTTTAGCGGGAGGCCCCCACAATGAGCAGTTCTTC. This codes for CASSQAPLAGGPHNEQFF.

The chain couples TRBV7-6 to TRBJ1-1; unclear D gene. This CDR3 has 14 amino acids. V lost 1 base, J lost 1 base, and 7 bases lay in between. Per germline, CDR1 SGHVS and CDR2 FNYEAQ. CDR3 sequence: CASSLVRENTEAFF. DNA of the CDR3: TGTGCCAGCAGCTTAGTTCGGGAGAACACTGAAGCTTTCTTT.

This chain joins TRBV5-1 and TRBJ1-1, with 8 positions matching TRBD1. The junction had 3 bases not matched to a gene; V was cut back by 4 bases and J by 1 base. The CDR3 runs to 14 residues. Germline assignment: CDR1 SGHRS and CDR2 YFSETQ. The CDR3 spells CASSGQGQNTEAFF. As DNA, the CDR3 is TGCGCCAGCAGCGGACAGGGTCAGAACACTGAAGCTTTCTTT.

The rearrangement uses TRBV21-1 and TRBJ1-5. TRBV21-1 is recorded as a pseudogene. The CDR3 totals 15 residues. The CDR3 DNA sequence: TGTGCCAGCACCGAGGGAGACGGCGAAAATCAGCCCCAGCATTTT. The encoded protein is CASTEGDGENQPQHF.

The rearrangement links TRBV4-3 to TRBJ1-5, with TRBD1 matching over 8 bases. Germline V gene sequence: CDR1 LGHNA, CDR2 YSLEER. This CDR3 comprises 15 residues. The V and J ends lost 5 bases and 6 bases, in that order; junction bases with no gene match: 9. This CDR3 reads CASSAQDRDGQPQHF. As DNA, the CDR3 is TGCGCCAGCAGCGCACAGGACAGGGACGGTCAGCCCCAGCATTTT.

The chain recombines TRBV7-9 with TRBJ1-4, with 7 bases identical to TRBD1. Germline-derived CDR1 and CDR2 are SEHNR and FQNEAQ (reference sequence). Trimming at V came to 3 bases and at J to 0 bases, leaving 4 bases not matched to a gene. The CDR3 is made up of 16 amino acids. The DNA for the CDR3 is TGTGCCAGCAGCTTCCCAACAGGGGCAACTAATGAAAAACTGTTTTTT. Amino acids: CASSFPTGATNEKLFF.

The genes are TRBV5-1 and TRBJ2-3, with 14 nucleotides matching TRBD2. Germline V gives CDR1 SGHRS, CDR2 YFSETQ. The ends lost 8 bases at V and 6 bases at J; junction bases unmatched: 8. The CDR3 spans 15 residues. In DNA form, the CDR3 reads TGCGCCAGTACAGGACTAGCGGGAGGAGGGGATACGCAGTATTTT. It yields the protein CASTGLAGGGDTQYF.

This clone was seen only once. V and J are TRBV30 and TRBJ2-1; 10 positions agree with TRBD2. This CDR3 has 13 amino acids. CDR1 GTSNPN and CDR2 SVGIG come from the germline V gene (reference sequence). V shed 7 bases, J shed 4 bases, and the junction held 4 bases outside the gene matches. The CDR3 DNA sequence: TGTGCCTCCCATAGCGGGGGGTACAATGAGCAGTTCTTC. Residues: CASHSGGYNEQFF. The whole variable domain, filled in from reference TRBV30 and TRBJ2-1, reads SQTIHQWPATLVQPVGSPLSLECTVEGTSNPNLYWYRQAAGRGLQLLFYSVGIGQISSEVPQNLSASRPQDRQFILSSKKLLLSDSGFYLCASHSGGYNEQFFGPGTRLTVL.

The J gene is TRBJ1-1, the V gene TRBV4-1; D possibly corresponds to TRBD1 (5 bases). Germline V gives CDR1 MGHRA, CDR2 YSYEKL. V shed 1 base and J shed 1 base, with 13 bases lying between them. The CDR3 has 16 residues. The CDR3 sequence is CASSQGDSEGNTEAFF. The CDR3 DNA is TGCGCCAGCAGCCAAGGGGACTCCGAGGGGAACACTGAAGCTTTCTTT.